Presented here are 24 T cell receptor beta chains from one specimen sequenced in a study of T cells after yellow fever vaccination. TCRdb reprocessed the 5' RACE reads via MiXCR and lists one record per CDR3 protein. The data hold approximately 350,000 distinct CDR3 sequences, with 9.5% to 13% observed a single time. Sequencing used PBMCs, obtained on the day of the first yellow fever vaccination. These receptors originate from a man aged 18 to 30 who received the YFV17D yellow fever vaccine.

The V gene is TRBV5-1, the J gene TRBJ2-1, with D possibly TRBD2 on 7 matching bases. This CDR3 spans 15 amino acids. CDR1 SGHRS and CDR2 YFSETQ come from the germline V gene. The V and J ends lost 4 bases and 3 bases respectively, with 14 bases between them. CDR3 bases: TGCGCCAGCAGCATACGGGGGGCGGACTACAATGAGCAGTTCTTC. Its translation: CASSIRGADYNEQFF.

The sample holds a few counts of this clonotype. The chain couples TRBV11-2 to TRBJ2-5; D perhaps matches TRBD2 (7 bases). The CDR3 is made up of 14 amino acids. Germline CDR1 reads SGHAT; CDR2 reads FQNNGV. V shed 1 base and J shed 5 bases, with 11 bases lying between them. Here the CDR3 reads CASSLGGGLETQYF. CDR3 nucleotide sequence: TGTGCCAGCAGCTTAGGGGGGGGCCTCGAGACCCAGTACTTC.

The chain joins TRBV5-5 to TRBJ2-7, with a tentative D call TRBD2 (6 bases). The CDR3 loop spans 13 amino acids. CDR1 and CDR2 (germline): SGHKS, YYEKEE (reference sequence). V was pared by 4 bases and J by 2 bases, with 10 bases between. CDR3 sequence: CASSHGSPYEQYV. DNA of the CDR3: TGTGCCAGCAGCCACGGGAGCCCCTACGAGCAGTACGTC.

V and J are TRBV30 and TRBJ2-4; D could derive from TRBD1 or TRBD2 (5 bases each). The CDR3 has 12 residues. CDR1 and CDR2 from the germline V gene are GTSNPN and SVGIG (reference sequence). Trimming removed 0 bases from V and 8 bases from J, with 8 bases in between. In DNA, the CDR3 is TGTGCCTGGAGTGTACAGGAGGACATTCAGTACTTC. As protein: CAWSVQEDIQYF.

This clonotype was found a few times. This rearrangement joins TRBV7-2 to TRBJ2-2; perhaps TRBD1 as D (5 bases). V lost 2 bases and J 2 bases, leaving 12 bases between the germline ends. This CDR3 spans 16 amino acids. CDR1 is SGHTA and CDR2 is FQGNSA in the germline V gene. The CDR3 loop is CASSLFSQGNTGELFF. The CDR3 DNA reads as TGTGCCAGCAGCTTATTTTCGCAGGGAAACACCGGGGAGCTGTTTTTT.

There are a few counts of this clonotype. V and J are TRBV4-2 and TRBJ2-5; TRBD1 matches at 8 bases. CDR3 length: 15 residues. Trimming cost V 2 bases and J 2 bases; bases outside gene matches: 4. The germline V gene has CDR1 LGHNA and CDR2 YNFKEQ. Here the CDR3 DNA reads TGTGCCAGCAGCCAAAAACAGGGGGTACAAGAGACCCAGTACTTC. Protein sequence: CASSQKQGVQETQYF.

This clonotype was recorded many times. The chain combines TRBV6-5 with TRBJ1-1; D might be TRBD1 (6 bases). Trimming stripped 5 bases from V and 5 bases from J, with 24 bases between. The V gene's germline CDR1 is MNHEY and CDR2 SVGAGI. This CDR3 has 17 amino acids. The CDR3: CASSSPGAGDRGTEAFF. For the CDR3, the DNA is TGTGCCAGCAGTAGCCCAGGGGCAGGGGACCGGGGAACTGAAGCTTTCTTT.

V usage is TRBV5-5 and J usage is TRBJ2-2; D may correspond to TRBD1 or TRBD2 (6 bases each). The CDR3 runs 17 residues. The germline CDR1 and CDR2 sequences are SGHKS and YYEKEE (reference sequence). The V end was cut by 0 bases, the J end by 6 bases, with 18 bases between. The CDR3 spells CASSLVGGRAYAGELFF. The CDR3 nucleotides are TGTGCCAGCAGCTTGGTGGGGGGCAGGGCGTATGCCGGGGAGCTGTTTTTT.

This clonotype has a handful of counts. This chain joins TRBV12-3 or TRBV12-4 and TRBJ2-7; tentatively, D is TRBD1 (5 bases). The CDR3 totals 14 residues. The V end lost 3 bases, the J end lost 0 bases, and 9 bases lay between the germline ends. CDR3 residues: CASSLTAGSYEQYV. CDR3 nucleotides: TGTGCCAGCAGTTTGACAGCTGGCTCCTACGAGCAGTACGTC.

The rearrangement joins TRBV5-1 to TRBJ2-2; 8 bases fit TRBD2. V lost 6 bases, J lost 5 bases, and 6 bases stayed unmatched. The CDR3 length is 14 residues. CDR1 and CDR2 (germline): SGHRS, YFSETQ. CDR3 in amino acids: CASTKRGRTGELFF. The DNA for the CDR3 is TGCGCCAGCACCAAGCGGGGGCGAACCGGGGAGCTGTTTTTT.

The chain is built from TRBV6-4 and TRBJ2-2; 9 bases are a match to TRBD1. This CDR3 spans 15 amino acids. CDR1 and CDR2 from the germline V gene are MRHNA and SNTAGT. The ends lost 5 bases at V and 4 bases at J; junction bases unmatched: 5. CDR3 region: CASSTQGASTGELFF. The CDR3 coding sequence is TGTGCCAGCAGTACACAGGGGGCAAGCACCGGGGAGCTGTTTTTT.

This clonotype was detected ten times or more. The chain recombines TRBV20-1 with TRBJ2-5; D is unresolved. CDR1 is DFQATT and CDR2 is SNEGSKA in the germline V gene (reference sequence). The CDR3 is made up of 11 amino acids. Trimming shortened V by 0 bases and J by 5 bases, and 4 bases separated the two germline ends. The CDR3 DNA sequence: TGCAGTGCTAGAGATCAGGAGACCCAGTACTTC. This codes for CSARDQETQYF.

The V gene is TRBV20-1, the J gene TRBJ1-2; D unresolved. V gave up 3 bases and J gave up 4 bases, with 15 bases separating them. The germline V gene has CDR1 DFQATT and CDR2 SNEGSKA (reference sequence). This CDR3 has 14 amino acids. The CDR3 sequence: CSARSRDGPYGYTF. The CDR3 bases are TGCAGTGCTAGGTCCCGGGATGGCCCCTATGGCTACACCTTC.

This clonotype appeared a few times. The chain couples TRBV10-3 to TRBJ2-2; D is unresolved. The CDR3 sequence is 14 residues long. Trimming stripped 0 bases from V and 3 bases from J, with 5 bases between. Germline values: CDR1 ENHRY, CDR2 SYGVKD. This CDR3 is CAISESGYTGELFF. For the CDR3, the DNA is TGTGCCATCAGTGAGTCGGGCTACACCGGGGAGCTGTTTTTT.

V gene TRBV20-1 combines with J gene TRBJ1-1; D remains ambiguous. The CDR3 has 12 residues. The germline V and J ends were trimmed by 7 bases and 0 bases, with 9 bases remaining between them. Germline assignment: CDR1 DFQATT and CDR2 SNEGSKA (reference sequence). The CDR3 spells CSVVGMNTEAFF. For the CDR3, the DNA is TGCAGTGTGGTCGGAATGAACACTGAAGCTTTCTTT.

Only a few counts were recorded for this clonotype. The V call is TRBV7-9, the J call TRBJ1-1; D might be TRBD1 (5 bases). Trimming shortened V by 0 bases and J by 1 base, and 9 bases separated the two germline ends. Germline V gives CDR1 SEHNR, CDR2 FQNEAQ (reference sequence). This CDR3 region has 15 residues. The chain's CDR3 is CASSLAAGKNTEAFF. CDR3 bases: TGTGCCAGCAGCTTAGCGGCAGGGAAGAACACTGAAGCTTTCTTT.

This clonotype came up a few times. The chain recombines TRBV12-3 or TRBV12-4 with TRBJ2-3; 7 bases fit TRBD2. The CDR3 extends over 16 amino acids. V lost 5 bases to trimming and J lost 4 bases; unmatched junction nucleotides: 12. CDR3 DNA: TGTGCCAGCAGTCCCCTCCCAGCGGGGAGGGCAGATACGCAGTATTTT. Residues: CASSPLPAGRADTQYF.

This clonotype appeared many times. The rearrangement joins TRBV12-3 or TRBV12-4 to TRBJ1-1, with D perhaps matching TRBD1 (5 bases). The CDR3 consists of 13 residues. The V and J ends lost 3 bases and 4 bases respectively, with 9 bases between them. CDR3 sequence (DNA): TGTGCCAGCAGTTTGGGGCGAACCACTGAAGCTTTCTTT. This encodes CASSLGRTTEAFF.

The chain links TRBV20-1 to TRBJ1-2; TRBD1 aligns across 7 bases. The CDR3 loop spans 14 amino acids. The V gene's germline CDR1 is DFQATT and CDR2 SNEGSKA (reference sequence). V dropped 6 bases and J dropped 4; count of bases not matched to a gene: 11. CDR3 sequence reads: CSAPHRGRIYGYTF. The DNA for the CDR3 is TGCAGTGCGCCGCACAGGGGTCGTATCTATGGCTACACCTTC.

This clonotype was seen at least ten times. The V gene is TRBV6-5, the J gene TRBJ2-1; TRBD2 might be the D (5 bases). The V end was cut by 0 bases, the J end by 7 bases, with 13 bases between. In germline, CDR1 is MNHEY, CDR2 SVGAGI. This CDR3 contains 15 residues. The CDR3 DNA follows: TGTGCCAGCAGTTACTCGCCTAGCAAAATTAATGAGCAGTTCTTC. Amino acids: CASSYSPSKINEQFF.

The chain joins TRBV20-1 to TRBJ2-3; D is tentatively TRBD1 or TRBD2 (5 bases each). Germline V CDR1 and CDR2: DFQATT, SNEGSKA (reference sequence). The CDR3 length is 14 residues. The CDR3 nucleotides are TGCAGCTGTAGCCAGGGTCGGGGCGCAGATACGCAGTATTTT. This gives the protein CSCSQGRGADTQYF.

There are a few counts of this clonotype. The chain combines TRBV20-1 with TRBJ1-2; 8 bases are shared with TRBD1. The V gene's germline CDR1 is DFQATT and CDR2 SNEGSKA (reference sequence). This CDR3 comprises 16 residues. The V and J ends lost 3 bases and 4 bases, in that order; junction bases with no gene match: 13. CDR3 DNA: TGCAGTGCTAGGGTGCTACAGGGGGAGGCTATCTATGGCTACACCTTC. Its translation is CSARVLQGEAIYGYTF.

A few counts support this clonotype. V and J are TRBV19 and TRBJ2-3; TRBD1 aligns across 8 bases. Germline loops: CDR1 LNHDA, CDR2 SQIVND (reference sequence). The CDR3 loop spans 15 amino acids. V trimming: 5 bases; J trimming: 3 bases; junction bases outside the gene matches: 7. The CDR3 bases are TGTGCCAGTAGTTCTCGACAGGGGTATACAGATACGCAGTATTTT. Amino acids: CASSSRQGYTDTQYF.

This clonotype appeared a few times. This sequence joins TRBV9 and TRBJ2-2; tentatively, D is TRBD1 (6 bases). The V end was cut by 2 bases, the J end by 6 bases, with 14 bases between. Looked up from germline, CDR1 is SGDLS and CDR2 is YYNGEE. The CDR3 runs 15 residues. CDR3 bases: TGTGCCAGCAGCGTGGGACAACTAAACGCCGGGGAGCTGTTTTTT. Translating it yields CASSVGQLNAGELFF.